This T cell receptor (beta chain) originates from a study of blood T cell repertoires in COVID-19. Overall study: Samples taken during acute and convalescent COVID-19 were collected in the United States, Italy and Spain. Nucleic acid was either cDNA or gDNA, and it came from T cells, B-cell-depleted T cells, or PBMCs.

Germline trimming cut 5 bases from V and 1 base from J; bases unmatched to any gene: 14. This CDR3 contains 20 residues. The germline gives CDR1 SGHVS, CDR2 FQNEAQ. Sequencing used immunoSEQ multiplex PCR; TCRdb keeps in-frame clones, though not all of them. The sample records 300,000 to 450,000 clones, about 85% being singletons. The sequencing input was peripheral blood. This receptor was identified in a woman aged 18-29 years with acute or convalescent COVID-19. This chain links TRBV7-8 with TRBJ2-1; the match to TRBD2 covers 13 bases. The CDR3 loop reads CASSLHVLRTSGRSYNEQFF. DNA for the CDR3: TGTGCCAGCAGCCTCCATGTTCTCCGGACTAGCGGGAGATCCTACAATGAGCAGTTCTTC.